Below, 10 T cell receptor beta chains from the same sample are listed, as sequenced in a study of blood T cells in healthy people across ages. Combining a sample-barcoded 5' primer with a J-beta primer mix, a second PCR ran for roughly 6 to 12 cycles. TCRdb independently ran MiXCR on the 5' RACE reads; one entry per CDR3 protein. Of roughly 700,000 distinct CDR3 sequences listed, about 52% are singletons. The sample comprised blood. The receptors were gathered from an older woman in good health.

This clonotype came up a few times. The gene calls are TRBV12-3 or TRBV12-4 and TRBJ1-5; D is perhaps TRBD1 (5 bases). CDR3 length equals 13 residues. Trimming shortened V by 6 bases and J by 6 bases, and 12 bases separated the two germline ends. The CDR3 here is CASSLTGGQPQHF. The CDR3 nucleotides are TGTGCCAGCAGCCTAACAGGAGGTCAGCCCCAGCATTTT.

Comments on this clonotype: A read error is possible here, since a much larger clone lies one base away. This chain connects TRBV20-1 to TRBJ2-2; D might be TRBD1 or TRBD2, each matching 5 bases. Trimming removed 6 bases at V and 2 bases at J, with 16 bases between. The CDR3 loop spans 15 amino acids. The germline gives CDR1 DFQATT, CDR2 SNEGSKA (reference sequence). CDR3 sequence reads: CSAIPGRSNTGELFF. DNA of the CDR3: TGCAGTGCGATCCCGGGGCGGAGCAACACCGGGGAGCTGTTTTTT.

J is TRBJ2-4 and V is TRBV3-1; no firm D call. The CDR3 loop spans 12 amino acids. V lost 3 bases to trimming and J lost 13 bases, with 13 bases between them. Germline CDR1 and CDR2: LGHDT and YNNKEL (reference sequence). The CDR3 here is CASSQNANEQYF. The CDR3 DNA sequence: TGTGCCAGCAGCCAGAACGCTAATGAGCAGTACTTC.

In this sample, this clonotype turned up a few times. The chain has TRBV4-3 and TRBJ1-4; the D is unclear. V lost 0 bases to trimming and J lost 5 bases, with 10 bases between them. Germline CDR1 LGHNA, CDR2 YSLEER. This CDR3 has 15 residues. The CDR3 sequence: CASSQDWGKNEKLFF. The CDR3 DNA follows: TGCGCCAGCAGCCAAGATTGGGGAAAGAATGAAAAACTGTTTTTT.

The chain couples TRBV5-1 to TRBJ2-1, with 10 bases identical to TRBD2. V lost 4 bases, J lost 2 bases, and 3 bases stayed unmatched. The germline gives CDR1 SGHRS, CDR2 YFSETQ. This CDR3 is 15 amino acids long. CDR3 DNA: TGCGCCAGCAGCGTAGCGGGAGGAGCCTACAATGAGCAGTTCTTC. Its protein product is CASSVAGGAYNEQFF.

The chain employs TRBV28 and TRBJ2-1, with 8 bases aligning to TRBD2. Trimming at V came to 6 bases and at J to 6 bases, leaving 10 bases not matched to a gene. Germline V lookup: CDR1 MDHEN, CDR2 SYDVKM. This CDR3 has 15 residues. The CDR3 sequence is CASSSLSGGFNEQFF. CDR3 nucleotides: TGTGCCAGCAGCTCCCTTTCGGGAGGGTTCAATGAGCAGTTCTTC.

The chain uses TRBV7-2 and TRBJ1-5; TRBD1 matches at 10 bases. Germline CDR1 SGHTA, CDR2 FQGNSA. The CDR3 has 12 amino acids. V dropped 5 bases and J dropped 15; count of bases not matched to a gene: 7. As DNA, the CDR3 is TGTGCCAGCAGCACCAGACAGGGGGCCCCGCATTTT. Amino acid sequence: CASSTRQGAPHF.

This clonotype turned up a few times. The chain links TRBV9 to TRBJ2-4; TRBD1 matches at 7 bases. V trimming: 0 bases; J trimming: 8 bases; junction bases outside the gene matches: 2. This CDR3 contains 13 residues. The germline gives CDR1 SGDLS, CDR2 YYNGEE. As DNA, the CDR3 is TGTGCCAGCAGCGTAGAAACAGGGGACATTCAGTACTTC. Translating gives CASSVETGDIQYF.

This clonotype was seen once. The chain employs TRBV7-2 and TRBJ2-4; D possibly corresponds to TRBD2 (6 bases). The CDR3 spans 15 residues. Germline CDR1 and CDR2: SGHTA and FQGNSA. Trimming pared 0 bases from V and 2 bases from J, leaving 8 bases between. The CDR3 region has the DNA TGTGCCAGCAGCTTAGCGGAGGGAACCAAAAACATTCAGTACTTC. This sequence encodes CASSLAEGTKNIQYF.

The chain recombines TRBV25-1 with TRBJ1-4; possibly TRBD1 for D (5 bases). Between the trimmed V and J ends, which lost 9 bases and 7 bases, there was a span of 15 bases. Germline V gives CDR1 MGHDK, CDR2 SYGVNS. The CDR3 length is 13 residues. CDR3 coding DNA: TGTGCCAGTTTCCGGGACGGAGGTGAAAAACTGTTTTTT. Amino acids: CASFRDGGEKLFF.